This T cell receptor (beta chain) emerged from a study of blood T cells in healthy people across ages. Researchers report isolating at least 7 million PBMCs per sample. Together with a sample-barcoded 5' primer, a J-beta primer mix was included in a second PCR lasting about 6 to 11 cycles. Each CDR3 protein is one row after TCRdb ran MiXCR on the 5' RACE reads. This sample has about 970,000 distinct CDR3 sequences, with approximately 50% found just once. Germline V gene sequence: CDR1 ENHRY, CDR2 SYGVKD. The CDR3 has 15 residues. V was clipped by 3 bases and J by 2 bases, with 13 bases between them. Sequencing was performed on blood. The chain carries TRBV10-3 and TRBJ1-2; D perhaps matches TRBD1 (6 bases). The origin of this receptor is a woman in her sixties or seventies in good health. The CDR3 nucleotides are TGTGCCATCAGTGACCCAAGGGGGGGAAACTATGGCTACACCTTC. Protein product: CAISDPRGGNYGYTF.